These T cell receptor beta chains were read from a single sample in a study of shared clonotypes between healthy human individuals. Clones were read by immunoSEQ multiplex PCR, and TCRdb kept only the in-frame ones, dropping some. The table lists 500,000 or so clones, approximately 95% of them singletons. The sample consisted of naive CD4+ T cells sorted from blood. The receptors come from a woman aged 25 to 45 in good health. Both conserved end residues are part of each CDR3. The D gene is left open where the match is weak. Clone size is given for some rows only: seen once, a few or many times, or a class if the clone is expanded.

length,size,D,V,J,CDR3,DNA
15,-,-,TRBV5-1,TRBJ2-3,CASSLAGEGTDTQYF,TGCGCCAGCAGCTTGGCGGGAGAGGGAACAGATACGCAGTATTTT
17,-,TRBD2,TRBV5-1,TRBJ2-1,CASSLAKSGTSYNEQFF,TGCGCCAGCAGCTTGGCTAAGAGCGGGACGTCCTACAATGAGCAGTTCTTC
13,-,TRBD1,TRBV30,TRBJ1-2,CAWRPQGKVGYTF,TGTGCCTGGAGGCCACAGGGGAAAGTTGGCTACACCTTC
13,-,-,TRBV28,TRBJ1-1,CASSSPGNTEAFF,TGTGCCAGCAGTTCTCCCGGGAACACTGAAGCTTTCTTT
14,-,-,TRBV6-5,TRBJ1-2,CASSYSREVYGYTF,TGTGCCAGCAGTTACTCCCGCGAGGTATATGGCTACACCTTC
11,once,-,TRBV15,TRBJ2-4,CATSRNNFQYF,TGTGCCACCAGCAGAAATAACTTTCAGTACTTC
11,-,-,TRBV28,TRBJ1-2,CASSSNYGYTF,TGTGCCAGCAGTTCTAACTATGGCTACACCTTC
16,-,TRBD2,TRBV18,TRBJ2-7,CASSPPGLAGLNEQYF,TGTGCCAGCTCACCCCCCGGACTAGCGGGACTTAACGAGCAGTACTTC
16,-,TRBD1,TRBV6-1,TRBJ2-7,CASSEPGTGGSYEQYF,TGTGCCAGCAGTGAACCCGGGACAGGGGGTTCCTACGAGCAGTACTTC
12,-,-,TRBV10-2,TRBJ1-1,CASMGGNTEAFF,TGCGCCAGCATGGGGGGCAACACTGAAGCTTTCTTT
17,-,-,TRBV5-6,TRBJ2-7,CASSLDLGTARIYEQYF,TGTGCCAGCAGCTTGGATCTCGGGACGGCCCGAATATACGAGCAGTACTTC
13,-,-,TRBV7-7,TRBJ2-7,CASSLSQSYEQYF,TGTGCCAGCAGCTTATCACAGTCCTACGAGCAGTACTTC
13,-,-,TRBV10-3,TRBJ1-1,CAISLGPTGEAFF,TGTGCCATCAGCCTCGGTCCAACCGGTGAAGCTTTCTTT
15,-,TRBD2,TRBV11-2,TRBJ2-3,CASSLDPGGWDTQYF,TGTGCCAGCAGCTTAGATCCGGGGGGATGGGATACGCAGTATTTT
13,-,-,TRBV18,TRBJ1-5,CASSPGASGNQHF,TGTGCCAGCTCACCAGGGGCGTCGGGAAACCAGCATTTT
14,-,-,TRBV18,TRBJ2-6,CASFPSSGANVLTF,TGTGCCAGCTTCCCGTCCTCTGGGGCCAACGTCCTGACTTTC
16,-,-,TRBV5-1,TRBJ2-6,CASSFGDSSGANVLTF,TGCGCCAGCAGCTTCGGGGATTCCTCTGGGGCCAACGTCCTGACTTTC
16,-,TRBD2,TRBV5-1,TRBJ2-1,CASSTGLAETYNEQFF,TGCGCCAGCAGCACCGGACTAGCTGAAACCTACAATGAGCAGTTCTTC
15,-,-,TRBV7-9,TRBJ2-3,CASSGRDLGTDTQYF,TGTGCCAGCAGCGGCCGGGACTTAGGCACAGATACGCAGTATTTT
16,-,TRBD1,TRBV7-9,TRBJ2-5,CASSFPVGTGEETQYF,TGTGCCAGCAGCTTCCCCGTAGGGACAGGGGAAGAGACCCAGTACTTC
14,-,-,TRBV28,TRBJ1-3,CASSPPPHGNTIYF,TGTGCCAGCAGTCCCCCCCCACACGGAAACACCATATATTTT
14,-,-,TRBV7-2,TRBJ2-1,CASSGSGNYNEQFF,TGTGCCAGCAGTGGGAGCGGCAATTACAATGAGCAGTTCTTC
13,-,-,TRBV4-1,TRBJ2-5,CASSRAVQETQYF,TGCGCCAGCAGCCGGGCCGTTCAAGAGACCCAGTACTTC
17,-,-,TRBV18,TRBJ2-7,CASSPRALGTSSYEQYF,TGTGCCAGCTCACCACGGGCCTTAGGGACGAGCTCCTACGAGCAGTACTTC
17,-,-,TRBV19,TRBJ2-6,CASSALRGDSGANVLTF,TGTGCCAGTAGTGCCCTAAGGGGAGACTCTGGGGCCAACGTCCTGACTTTC
15,-,TRBD1,TRBV19,TRBJ1-5,CASSLPDRAHQPQHF,TGTGCCAGTAGTTTACCGGACAGGGCGCATCAGCCCCAGCATTTT
14,-,TRBD1,TRBV27,TRBJ1-1,CASSPQGVWTEAFF,TGTGCCAGCAGTCCGCAGGGGGTATGGACTGAAGCTTTCTTT
12,-,-,TRBV28,TRBJ1-2,CASSYQGYGYTF,TGTGCCAGCAGTTACCAGGGGTACGGCTACACCTTC
11,-,-,TRBV20-1,TRBJ2-1,CSARVYNEQFF,TGCAGTGCTAGAGTGTACAATGAGCAGTTCTTC
17,-,-,TRBV5-1,TRBJ1-1,CASSTGGQPGSNTEAFF,TGCGCCAGCAGCACGGGAGGACAGCCGGGGTCGAACACTGAAGCTTTCTTT
14,-,-,TRBV28,TRBJ2-7,CAINTQGSSYEQYF,TGTGCCATCAACACGCAGGGTTCCTCCTACGAGCAGTACTTC
13,-,TRBD1,TRBV5-1,TRBJ1-2,CASSPGGLNGYTF,TGCGCCAGCAGCCCAGGGGGCTTAAATGGCTACACCTTC
13,-,TRBD1,TRBV6-4,TRBJ1-5,CASSPGGNQPQHF,TGTGCCAGCAGTCCAGGGGGAAATCAGCCCCAGCATTTT
16,once,TRBD2,TRBV28,TRBJ2-3,CASSRLTSGRTDTQYF,TGTGCCAGCAGCCGACTGACTAGCGGGAGGACAGATACGCAGTATTTT
14,once,-,TRBV6-5,TRBJ2-2,CASSGRQNTGELFF,TGTGCCAGCAGCGGGCGACAGAACACCGGGGAGCTGTTTTTT
13,-,-,TRBV6-5,TRBJ2-1,CASSLRYYNEQFF,TGTGCCAGCAGTCTCAGGTACTACAATGAGCAGTTCTTC
16,-,-,TRBV29-1,TRBJ2-5,CSVSLGWGPQGETQYF,TGCAGCGTCTCACTGGGGTGGGGACCCCAGGGGGAGACCCAGTACTTC
14,-,TRBD2,TRBV14,TRBJ2-7,CASRLAGSSYEQYF,TGTGCCAGCAGATTAGCGGGGAGCTCCTACGAGCAGTACTTC
14,-,TRBD2,TRBV19,TRBJ2-1,CASRPWDYYNEQFF,TGTGCCAGTCGACCCTGGGACTACTACAATGAGCAGTTCTTC
15,-,TRBD2,TRBV4-2,TRBJ2-2,CASSQAILAPGELFF,TGTGCCAGCAGCCAAGCAATACTAGCGCCCGGGGAGCTGTTTTTT
13,-,-,TRBV6-5,TRBJ1-5,CASSEQGQQPQHF,TGTGCCAGCAGTGAACAGGGTCAGCAGCCCCAGCATTTT
15,-,-,TRBV28,TRBJ1-1,CASSPRTALNTEAFF,TGTGCCAGCAGTCCGAGGACAGCATTGAACACTGAAGCTTTCTTT